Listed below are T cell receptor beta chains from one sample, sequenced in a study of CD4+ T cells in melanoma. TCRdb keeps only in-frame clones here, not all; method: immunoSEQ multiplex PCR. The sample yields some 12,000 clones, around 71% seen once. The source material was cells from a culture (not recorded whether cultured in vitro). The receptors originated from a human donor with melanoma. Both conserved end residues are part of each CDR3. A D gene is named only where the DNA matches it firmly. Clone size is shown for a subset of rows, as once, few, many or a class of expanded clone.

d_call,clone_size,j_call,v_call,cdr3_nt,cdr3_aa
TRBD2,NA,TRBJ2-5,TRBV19,TGTGCCAGTAATCGGGCGGGGGGCTTAGAGACCCAGTACTTC,CASNRAGGLETQYF
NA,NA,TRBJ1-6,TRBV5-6,TGTGCCAGCAGCTATCGGGACTTCTATAATTCACCCCTCCACTTT,CASSYRDFYNSPLHF
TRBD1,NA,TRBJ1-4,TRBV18,TGTGCCAGCTCACCCACCGGGACAGTCGATGAAAAACTGTTTTTT,CASSPTGTVDEKLFF
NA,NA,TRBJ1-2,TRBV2,TGTGCCAGCAGTGCCGCAGGAGGGTACTATGGCTACACCTTC,CASSAAGGYYGYTF
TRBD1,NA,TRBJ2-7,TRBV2,TGTGCCAGCAGTGGGGGACAGGCTTACGAGCAGTACTTC,CASSGGQAYEQYF
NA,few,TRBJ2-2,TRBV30,TGTGCCTGGAGTTCTAAGGACCTAGGGGTTCGGAACACCGGGGAGCTGTTTTTT,CAWSSKDLGVRNTGELFF
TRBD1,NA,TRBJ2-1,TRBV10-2,TGCGCCAGCAGTGGACGACAGGGGGCTTACAATGAGCAGTTCTTC,CASSGRQGAYNEQFF
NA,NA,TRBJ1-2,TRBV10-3,TGTGCCATCAGTGAGTCGATGGCAGGCCCTTTCGACGACTATGGCTACACCTTC,CAISESMAGPFDDYGYTF
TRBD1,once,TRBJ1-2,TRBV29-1,TGCAGCGTTGGGACAGGGGGGAGGCGCAACTATGGCTACACCTTC,CSVGTGGRRNYGYTF
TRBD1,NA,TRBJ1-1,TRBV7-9,TGTGCCAGCAGACAAGGGACAGGGGGCATCCGACCTGAAGCTTTCTTT,CASRQGTGGIRPEAFF
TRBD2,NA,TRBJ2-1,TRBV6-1,TGTGCCAGCAGTGTCTCGGGGCCGGGGGGGCAGTTCTTC,CASSVSGPGGQFF
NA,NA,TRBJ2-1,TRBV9,TGTGCCAGCAGCGTAGCAGGTAACAACGGTGAGCAGTTCTTC,CASSVAGNNGEQFF
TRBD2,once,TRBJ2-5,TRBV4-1,TGCGCCAGCAGCCATATCGGGGGGGGCCGGGAGACCCAGTACTTC,CASSHIGGGRETQYF
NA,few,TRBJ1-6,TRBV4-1,TGCGCCAGCAGCCAAGTAGTTAGTAGGGACGGTCGGAATTCACCCCTCCACTTT,CASSQVVSRDGRNSPLHF
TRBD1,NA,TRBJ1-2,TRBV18,TGTGCCAGCTCACCTGGGGACAGGGACTATGGCTACACCTTC,CASSPGDRDYGYTF
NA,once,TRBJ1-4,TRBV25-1,TGTGCCAGCAGTGAATTAGGGGGGGCAACTAATGAAAAACTGTTTTTT,CASSELGGATNEKLFF
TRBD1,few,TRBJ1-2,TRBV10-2,TGCGCCAGCAGTGCGGACAGGGAAGCGCGCTACACCTTC,CASSADREARYTF
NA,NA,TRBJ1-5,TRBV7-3,TGTGCCAGCAGCTTACCCAACAGGAGGGGGAATCAGCCCCAGCATTTT,CASSLPNRRGNQPQHF
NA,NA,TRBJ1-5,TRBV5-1,TGCGCCAGCAGCTTTCAGGGTGGCAATCAGCCCCAGCATTTT,CASSFQGGNQPQHF
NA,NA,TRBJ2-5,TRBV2,TGTGCCAGCAGGAAATGGGACACATCGGGGGAGACCCAGTACTTC,CASRKWDTSGETQYF
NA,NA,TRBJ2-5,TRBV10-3,TGTGCCATCAGTGTCGCCGGGTATAGCGCGGAGACCCAGTACTTC,CAISVAGYSAETQYF
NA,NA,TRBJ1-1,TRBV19,TGTGCCAGTAGTATGGTCCACACTGAAGCTTTCTTT,CASSMVHTEAFF
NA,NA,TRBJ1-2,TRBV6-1,TGTGCCAGCAGTGAAGGTGGGGCAGGGAACTATGGCTACACCTTC,CASSEGGAGNYGYTF
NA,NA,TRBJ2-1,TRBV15,TGTGCCACCAGCGGGGCTATCTGGACACACTCCTACAATGAGCAGTTCTTC,CATSGAIWTHSYNEQFF
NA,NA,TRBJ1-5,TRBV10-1,TGCGCCAGCAGTGAGTCGCCCTCCGAGCCCCAGCATTTT,CASSESPSEPQHF
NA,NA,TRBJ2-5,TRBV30,TGTGCCTGGAGTCCCTTTACACGAGAAACCCAGTACTTC,CAWSPFTRETQYF
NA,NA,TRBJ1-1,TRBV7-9,TGTGCCAGCAGCTCCAATAGCTGGTTAAAGGTGCGGACTGAAGCTTTCTTT,CASSSNSWLKVRTEAFF
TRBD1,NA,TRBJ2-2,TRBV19,TGTGCCAGTAGACCCCGGACAGGGGCGGTTGCCGGGGAGCTGTTTTTT,CASRPRTGAVAGELFF
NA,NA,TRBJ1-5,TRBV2,TGTGCCAGCATCGGCAGCAATAGCAATCAGCCCCAGCATTTT,CASIGSNSNQPQHF
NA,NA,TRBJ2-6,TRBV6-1,TGTGCCAGCAGTGAGCACTGGGCCAACGTCCTGACTTTC,CASSEHWANVLTF
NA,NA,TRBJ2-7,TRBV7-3,TGTGCCAGCAGTTCCCAGGGCGCCGAGCAGTACTTC,CASSSQGAEQYF
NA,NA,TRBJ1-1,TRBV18,TGTGCCAGCTCACCAGACAGGTCTATACTCGGAACTGAAGCTTTCTTT,CASSPDRSILGTEAFF
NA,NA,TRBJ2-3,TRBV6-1,TGTGCCAGCAGTGAAGGTGGCGGGTATCTGGATACGCAGTATTTT,CASSEGGGYLDTQYF
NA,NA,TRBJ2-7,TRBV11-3,TGTGCCAGCAGCAGAGACGGCTACGAGCAGTACTTC,CASSRDGYEQYF
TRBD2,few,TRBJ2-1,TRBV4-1,TGCGCCAGCAGCCAAGATTGGCTAGCGGGGGAGTCTGGCAATGAGCAGTTCTTC,CASSQDWLAGESGNEQFF